This T cell receptor (beta chain) was observed in a study of identical twins. TCRdb independently ran MiXCR on the 5' RACE reads; one entry per CDR3 protein. The table has around 680,000 distinct CDR3 sequences, 8.6% seen once. Trimming removed 0 bases from V and 7 bases from J, with 19 bases in between. Germline V gene sequence: CDR1 LGHNA, CDR2 YNFKEQ. This CDR3 has 17 amino acids. This clonotype was counted ten times or more. The same data also contributed to another study, on yellow fever vaccine responses in identical twins.

Sequences were obtained from PBMCs. The TCR comes from a woman aged 18-29 years in good health. This chain links TRBV4-2 with TRBJ2-1; no reliable D call. The chain's CDR3 is CASSQEITVVIVNEQFF. For the CDR3, the DNA is TGTGCCAGCAGCCAAGAGATCACAGTCGTAATTGTAAATGAGCAGTTCTTC.